A single sample is the source of the 5 T cell receptor beta chains below, sequenced in a study of cytomegalovirus exposure and HLA in healthy donors. TCRdb's copy holds only in-frame clones and misses some; the assay was immunoSEQ multiplex PCR. The top ten hold more than 0.8% of the sample, which has over 250,000 clones, about 86% seen once. Sequencing input: PBMCs. The source of these receptors is a woman under 30 in good health and CMV-seronegative.

The chain is built from TRBV7-6 and TRBJ2-7; 8 bases are shared with TRBD2. V lost 5 bases and J lost 0; bases outside the gene matches: 6. CDR3 length: 15 residues. CDR1 is SGHVS, CDR2 FNYEAQ, per germline. This chain's CDR3 is CASSRSGGSSYEQYF. Written as DNA, the CDR3 is TGTGCCAGCAGCCGAAGCGGGGGAAGCTCCTACGAGCAGTACTTC.

In this sample, this clone turned up a few times. The chain combines TRBV11-2 with TRBJ2-3, with 8 bases that match TRBD1. The V gene end was trimmed by 1 base and the J gene end by 2 bases; junction bases not matched to a gene: 2. Germline V gene lookup returns CDR1 SGHAT and CDR2 FQNNGV. This CDR3 has 15 residues. CDR3 protein: CASSLGQGHTDTQYF. The CDR3 DNA is TGTGCCAGCAGCTTAGGACAGGGGCACACAGATACGCAGTATTTT. Full variable domain (missing parts from reference TRBV11-2 and TRBJ2-3): EAGVAQSPRYKIIEKRQSVAFWCNPISGHATLYWYQQILGQGPKLLIQFQNNGVVDDSQLPKDRFSAERLKGVDSTLKIQPAKLEDSAVYLCASSLGQGHTDTQYFGPGTRLTVL.

This clone was found a few times. The chain combines TRBV28 with TRBJ2-7; TRBD1 might be the D (6 bases). This CDR3 spans 13 amino acids. Looked up from germline, CDR1 is MDHEN and CDR2 is SYDVKM. Trimming took off 10 bases at V and 3 bases at J, with 16 bases between the two ends. CDR3: CAIQEQGYYEQYF. The CDR3 DNA follows: TGTGCCATCCAGGAACAGGGTTACTACGAGCAGTACTTC.

The rearrangement links TRBV6-6 to TRBJ1-3; TRBD1 matches at 8 bases. V lost 2 bases, J lost 0 bases, and 0 bases stayed unmatched. CDR1 is MNHNY, CDR2 SVGAGI, per germline (reference sequence). The length of the CDR3 is 15 residues. DNA for the CDR3: TGTGCCAGCAGTTACGACAGGGGCTCTGGAAACACCATATATTTT. The encoded protein is CASSYDRGSGNTIYF.

This clone showed up just once. The chain employs TRBV15 and TRBJ1-2, with D uncertain. CDR1 and CDR2 from the germline V gene are LNHNV and YYDKDF (reference sequence). The CDR3 is made up of 13 amino acids. Trimming removed 3 bases at V and 4 bases at J, with 9 bases between. CDR3 in amino acids: CATSSTDPYGYTF. Here the CDR3 DNA reads TGTGCCACCAGCAGTACAGACCCCTATGGCTACACCTTC.